This T cell receptor (beta chain) was recorded in a study of early T cells in non-severe SARS-CoV-2 infection. V gave up 3 bases and J gave up 3 bases, with 9 bases separating them. The CDR3 is made up of 12 amino acids. Germline CDR1 and CDR2: DFQATT and SNEGSKA (reference sequence). TCRdb reprocessed the 5' RACE reads via MiXCR and lists one record per CDR3 protein. The sample contains tens of thousands of distinct CDR3 sequences, roughly 15% of which appear only once. There are a few counts of this clonotype. Sequenced: whole blood. V is TRBV20-1 and J is TRBJ2-7; D remains unclear. This TCR came from an adult who was a healthcare worker with PCR-confirmed SARS-CoV-2 infection or an uninfected control (not recorded which). CDR3 in DNA: TGCAGTGCTAGGGCTAACCGCTACGAGCAGTACTTC. Its translation: CSARANRYEQYF.